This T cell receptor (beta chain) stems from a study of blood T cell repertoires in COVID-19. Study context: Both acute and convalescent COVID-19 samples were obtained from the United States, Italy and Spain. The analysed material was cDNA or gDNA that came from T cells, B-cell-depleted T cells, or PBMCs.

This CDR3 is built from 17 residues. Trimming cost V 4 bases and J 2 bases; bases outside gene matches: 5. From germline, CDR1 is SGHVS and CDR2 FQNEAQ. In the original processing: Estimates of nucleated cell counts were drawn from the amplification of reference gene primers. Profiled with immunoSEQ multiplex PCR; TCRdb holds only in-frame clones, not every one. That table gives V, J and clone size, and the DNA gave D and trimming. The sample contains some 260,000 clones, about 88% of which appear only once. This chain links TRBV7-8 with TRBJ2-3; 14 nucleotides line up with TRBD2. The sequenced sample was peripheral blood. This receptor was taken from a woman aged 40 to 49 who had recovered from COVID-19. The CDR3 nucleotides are TGTGCCAGCAGCTCCCGACTAGCGGGAGGGCCCACAGATACGCAGTATTTT. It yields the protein CASSSRLAGGPTDTQYF.